This T cell receptor (beta chain) was identified in a study of circulating CD8 cells and anti-PD-1 response in melanoma. Each library started from roughly 15 ng of total RNA using the QIAseq Immune Repertoire TCR panel. TCRdb reprocessed the reads with MiXCR, giving one entry per CDR3 protein. The repertoire holds over 400 distinct CDR3 sequences, roughly 6% seen once, with over 30% in the top ten. By share, this clonotype counts as large (0.1 to 1%). Four subsets defined by PD-1 and/or TIGIT were sorted from live CD3+CD8+TCRalphabeta+ cells. This CDR3 contains 14 residues. Germline-derived CDR1 and CDR2 are MNHEY and SMNVEV (reference sequence). With 6 bases removed from V and 2 bases from J, the gap between germline ends came to 13 bases.

This receptor was identified in a human donor with melanoma. The rearrangement links TRBV27 to TRBJ1-1, with a weak D call TRBD1 (6 bases). The sequences come from CD8+ T cells from PBMCs, collected at baseline or after one month of anti-PD-1 therapy (not recorded which). In DNA, the CDR3 is TGTGCCAGCAGGTCTGGACAGACAAACACTGAAGCTTTCTTT. Translating it yields CASRSGQTNTEAFF.